This T cell receptor (beta chain) comes out of a study of metastatic and nonmetastatic thyroid tumors. At the level of the study: Blood and tumor or nodule tissue repertoires from malignant and benign thyroid patients were compared. Findings and caveats of the study: In blood and tumor, TCR beta diversity was reportedly significantly higher in malignant thyroid tumors than in benign nodules.

Not a single patient had been given any form of treatment at any point before undergoing thyroid surgery. Germline CDR1 MNHNS, CDR2 SASEGT. V was shortened by 8 bases and J by 3 bases, with 13 bases between the two germline ends. The CDR3 extends over 13 amino acids. In the authors' workflow: Construction of a distant-metastasis classifier for papillary thyroid cancer relied on CDR3 differences across clinicopathological groups. TCRdb re-clonotyped the PCR reads through MiXCR. The V and J calls shown here were made by TCRdb, not taken from the authors' results. The sample contains 2,000 or so clones, about a tenth of which appear only once. In its sample, this clone ranks as large. Its specificity is not known.

Sequencing input: tumor tissue. This sequence joins TRBV6-1 and TRBJ1-1, with D possibly TRBD1 on 5 matching bases. This receptor was obtained from a female donor with papillary thyroid cancer or a benign thyroid nodule (not recorded which). Some clones in this sample may be carry-over from other donors' samples. The CDR3 bases are TGTGCCAGCGCCCGGGGGTTTGACACTGAAGCTTTCTTT. Protein product: CASARGFDTEAFF.